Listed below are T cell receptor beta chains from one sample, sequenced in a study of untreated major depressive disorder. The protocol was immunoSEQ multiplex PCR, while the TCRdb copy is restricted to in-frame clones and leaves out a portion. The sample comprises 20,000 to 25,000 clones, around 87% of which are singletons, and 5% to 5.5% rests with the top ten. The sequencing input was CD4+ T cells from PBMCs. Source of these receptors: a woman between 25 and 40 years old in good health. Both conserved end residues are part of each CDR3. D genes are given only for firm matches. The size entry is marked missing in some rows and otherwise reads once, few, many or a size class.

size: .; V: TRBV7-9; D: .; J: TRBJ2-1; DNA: TGTGCCAGCAGCTTAGTGTCCTCCTACAATGAGCAGTTCTTC; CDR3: CASSLVSSYNEQFF
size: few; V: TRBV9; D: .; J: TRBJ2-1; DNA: TGTGCCAGCAGCGCAACAGAGAGCTCCTACAATGAGCAGTTCTTC; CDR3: CASSATESSYNEQFF
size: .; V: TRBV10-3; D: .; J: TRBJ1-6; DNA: TGTGCCATCAGTAGCGGGGTTAATTCACCCCTCCACTTT; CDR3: CAISSGVNSPLHF
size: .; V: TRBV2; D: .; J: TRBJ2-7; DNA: TGTGCCAGCAGTGAAGGCGACATGTCGGATCTCTACGAGCAGTACTTC; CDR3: CASSEGDMSDLYEQYF
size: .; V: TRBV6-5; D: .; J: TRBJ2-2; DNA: TGTGCCAGCAGTTACTCCCCGACACGAAACACCGGGGAGCTGTTTTTT; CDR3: CASSYSPTRNTGELFF
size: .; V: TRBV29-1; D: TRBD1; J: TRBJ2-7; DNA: TGCAGCGTTCCCGCCCGACAGGGGGCTGACCACGAGCAGTACTTC; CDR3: CSVPARQGADHEQYF
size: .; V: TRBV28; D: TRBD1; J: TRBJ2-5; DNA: TGTGCCAGCAGTTCTCCGGGACAGGGGCGAGAGACCCAGTACTTC; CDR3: CASSSPGQGRETQYF
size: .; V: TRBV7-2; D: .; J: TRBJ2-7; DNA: TGTGCCAGCAGCCGGGCAGGGGAAGCGGGGGAGCAGTACTTC; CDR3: CASSRAGEAGEQYF
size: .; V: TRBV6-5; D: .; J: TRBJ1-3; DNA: TGTGCCAGCAGTTACCAGGGGCGTCGTGGAAACACCATATATTTT; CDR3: CASSYQGRRGNTIYF
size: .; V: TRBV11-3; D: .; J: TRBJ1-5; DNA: TGTGCCAGCACCTCCCCGAGGGGCGTTCAGCCCCAGCATTTT; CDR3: CASTSPRGVQPQHF
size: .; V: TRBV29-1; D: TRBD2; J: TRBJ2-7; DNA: TGCAGCGCGCTAGCGGAGTCCTACGAGCAGTACTTC; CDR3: CSALAESYEQYF
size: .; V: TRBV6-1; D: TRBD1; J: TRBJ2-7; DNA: TGTGCCAGCAATCGGGACAGGGGGAGGTACGAGCAGTACTTC; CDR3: CASNRDRGRYEQYF
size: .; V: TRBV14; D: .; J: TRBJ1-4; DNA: TGTGCCAGCAGCCAAGAGCAGTTTGAAAAACTGTTTTTT; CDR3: CASSQEQFEKLFF
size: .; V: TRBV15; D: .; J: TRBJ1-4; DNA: TGTGCCACCAGCAGAGATAAGGGTGTAAATGAAAAACTGTTTTTT; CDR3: CATSRDKGVNEKLFF
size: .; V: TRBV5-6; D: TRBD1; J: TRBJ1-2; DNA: TGTGCCAGCAGCTCTTGGACAGGGAGAAGCTACACCTTC; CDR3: CASSSWTGRSYTF
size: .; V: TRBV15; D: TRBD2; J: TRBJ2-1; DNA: TGTGCCACCAGCAGGGGCGGGGGTTACAACAATGAGCAGTTCTTC; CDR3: CATSRGGGYNNEQFF
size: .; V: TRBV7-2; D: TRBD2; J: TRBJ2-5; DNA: TGTGCCAGCAGCAAGCGGGGAGTTGCACAAGAGACCCAGTACTTC; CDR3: CASSKRGVAQETQYF
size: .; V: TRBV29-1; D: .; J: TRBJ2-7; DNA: TGCAGCGTGGGACGATCCGCCTACGAGCAGTACTTC; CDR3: CSVGRSAYEQYF
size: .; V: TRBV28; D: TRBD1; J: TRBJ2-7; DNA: TGTGCCAGCAGTCGGACAGGGAGTCAAGAGCAGTACTTC; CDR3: CASSRTGSQEQYF
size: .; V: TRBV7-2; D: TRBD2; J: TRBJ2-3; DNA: TGTGCCAGCAGCCTCCGGGACTATGGCACAGATACGCAGTATTTT; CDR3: CASSLRDYGTDTQYF
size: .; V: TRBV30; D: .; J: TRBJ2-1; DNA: TGTGCCTGGACGAGGCTAGCATCGGGTTCGGCTGAGCAGTTCTTC; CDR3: CAWTRLASGSAEQFF
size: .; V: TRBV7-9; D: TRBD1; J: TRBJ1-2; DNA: TGTGCCAGCAACTACCCCCAGGGGGGGGCCGTTAACTATGGCTACACCTTC; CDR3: CASNYPQGGAVNYGYTF
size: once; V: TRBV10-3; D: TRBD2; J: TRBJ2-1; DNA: TGTGCCATCAGTGGGCGGGGGGGCGGTTCCAACAATGAGCAGTTCTTC; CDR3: CAISGRGGGSNNEQFF
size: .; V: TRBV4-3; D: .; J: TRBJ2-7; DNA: TGCGCCAGCAGCCTACAAACAGGTTATTCCTACGAGCAGTACTTC; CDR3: CASSLQTGYSYEQYF
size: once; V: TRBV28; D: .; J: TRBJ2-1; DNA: TGTGCCAGCAGGGTGATGCAATCCTACAATGAGCAGTTCTTC; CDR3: CASRVMQSYNEQFF
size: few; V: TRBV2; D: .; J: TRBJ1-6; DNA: TGTGCCAGCAGACAGGCCGTCGAGAGTTCACCCCTCCACTTT; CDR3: CASRQAVESSPLHF
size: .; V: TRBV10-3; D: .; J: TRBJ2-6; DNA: TGTGCCATCAGTGAGTCGCGAGGCGCCTCTGGGGCCAACGTCCTGACTTTC; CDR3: CAISESRGASGANVLTF
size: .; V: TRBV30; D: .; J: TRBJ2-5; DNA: TGTGCCTGGAGTTCTCAAGAGACCCAGTACTTC; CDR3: CAWSSQETQYF
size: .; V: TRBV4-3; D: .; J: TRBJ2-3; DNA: TGCGCCAGCAGCCAAGTATCCCCCAGGGACGGACGCACAGATACGCAGTATTTT; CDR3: CASSQVSPRDGRTDTQYF
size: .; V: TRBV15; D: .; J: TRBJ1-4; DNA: TGTGCCACCAGCAGAGACAGGGCTAATGAAAAACTGTTTTTT; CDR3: CATSRDRANEKLFF
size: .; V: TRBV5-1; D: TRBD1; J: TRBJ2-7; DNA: TGCGCCAGCAGCTTACAGGGGAACTTAAACGAGCAGTACTTC; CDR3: CASSLQGNLNEQYF
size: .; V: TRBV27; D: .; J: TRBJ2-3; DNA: TGTGCCAGCAGTTCGAGCTATCATCCAGATACGCAGTATTTT; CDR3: CASSSSYHPDTQYF
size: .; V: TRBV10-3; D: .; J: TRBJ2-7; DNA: TGTGCCATCAGTGAGTCGAGGACCGTATTCTACGAGCAGTACTTC; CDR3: CAISESRTVFYEQYF
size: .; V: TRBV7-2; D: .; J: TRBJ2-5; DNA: TGTGCCAGCAGCTTAGTCAACTGGGAGACCCAGTACTTC; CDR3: CASSLVNWETQYF
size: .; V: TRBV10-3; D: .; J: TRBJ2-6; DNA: TGTGCCATCAGTTATACAGGGACCGGGGCCAACGTCCTGACTTTC; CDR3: CAISYTGTGANVLTF
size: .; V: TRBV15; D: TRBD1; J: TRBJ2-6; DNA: TGTGCCACCAGCCCAGGACAGGTTGGATTATCTGGGGCCAACGTCCTGACTTTC; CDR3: CATSPGQVGLSGANVLTF
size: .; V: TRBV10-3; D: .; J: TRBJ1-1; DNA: TGTGCCATCAGTGACTCGGGACCTCGTTCGAACACTGAAGCTTTCTTT; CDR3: CAISDSGPRSNTEAFF
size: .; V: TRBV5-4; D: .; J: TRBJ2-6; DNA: TGTGCCAGCAGCCGGCTCTCGGGGGCTGGGGCCAACGTCCTGACTTTC; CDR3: CASSRLSGAGANVLTF
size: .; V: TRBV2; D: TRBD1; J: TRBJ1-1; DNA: TGTGCCAGCAGGCGCCGGGACAGGGGGAACACTGAAGCTTTCTTT; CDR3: CASRRRDRGNTEAFF
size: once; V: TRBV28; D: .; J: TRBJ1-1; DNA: TGTGCCAGCACCCGAGGGGGGCAGGCGGGCACTGAAGCTTTCTTT; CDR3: CASTRGGQAGTEAFF